These T cell receptor beta chains were read from a single sample in a study of spatial heterogeneity in lung cancer. One entry per CDR3 protein results from TCRdb running MiXCR on the 5' RACE reads. The sample contains about 120,000 distinct CDR3 sequences, 9% to 15% of which appear only once. Sequences were derived from PBMCs, sampled at follow-up. These receptor sequences come from a male donor with early-stage non-small cell lung cancer. CDR3s include the opening cysteine and the closing phenylalanine or tryptophan. A D gene is named only where the DNA matches it firmly. Some rows mark clone size as missing; the rest say once, few, many or name a class of expanded clone.

NA,TRBJ2-5,17,many,TRBV4-2,CASSQEEGHRIGETQYF,TGTGCCAGCAGCCAAGAAGAAGGACACCGGATCGGAGAGACCCAGTACTTC
NA,TRBJ2-3,15,NA,TRBV25-1,CASSETWKRTDTQYF,TGTGCCAGCAGCGAGACGTGGAAAAGGACAGATACGCAGTATTTT
NA,TRBJ1-1,14,NA,TRBV5-1,CASSLERGNTEAFF,TGCGCCAGCAGCTTGGAAAGGGGGAACACTGAAGCTTTCTTT
TRBD2,TRBJ2-4,16,few,TRBV9,CASSPGGGLNKNIQYF,TGTGCCAGCAGCCCGGGAGGGGGACTTAACAAAAACATTCAGTACTTC
NA,TRBJ2-3,12,NA,TRBV20-1,CSASRLVDTQYF,TGCAGTGCTAGTCGGCTAGTAGATACGCAGTATTTT
NA,TRBJ2-5,15,NA,TRBV7-2,CASSPGPGGRETQYF,TGTGCCAGCAGCCCAGGGCCGGGTGGACGGGAGACCCAGTACTTC
NA,TRBJ2-7,14,many,TRBV6-5,CASSATYSSYEQYF,TGTGCCAGCAGCGCAACATATAGCTCCTACGAGCAGTACTTC
NA,TRBJ2-7,12,many,TRBV28,CASSPLLSEQYF,TGTGCCAGCAGTCCACTCCTGAGCGAGCAGTACTTC
NA,TRBJ2-3,13,few,TRBV10-3,CATGTGGSDTQYF,TGTGCCACCGGGACCGGCGGGTCAGATACGCAGTATTTT
TRBD1,TRBJ1-5,14,many,TRBV6-2/TRBV6-3,CASSYLTGNQPQHF,TGTGCCAGCAGTTACCTGACAGGGAATCAGCCCCAGCATTTT
NA,TRBJ2-1,16,NA,TRBV10-3,CAISGGGQSSYNEQFF,TGTGCCATCAGCGGTGGCGGACAGAGCTCCTACAATGAGCAGTTCTTC